This T cell receptor beta chain was captured by sequencing in a study of T cell changes during pregnancy in multiple sclerosis. Germline V CDR1 and CDR2: LGHNA, YNFKEQ. This CDR3 contains 15 residues. V was cut by 3 bases and J by 6 bases, with 14 bases left in between. The protocol was immunoSEQ multiplex PCR, while the TCRdb copy is restricted to in-frame clones and leaves out a portion. The sample contains around 30,000 clones, about 89% of which appear only once. The sequencing here drew on CD8+ T cells from peripheral blood mononuclear cells, taken before pregnancy. The TCR comes from a female donor with multiple sclerosis, enrolled in a pregnancy study. The chain is built from TRBV4-2 and TRBJ2-2; D unclear. The CDR3 sequence is CASSQGWATPGELFF. The CDR3 DNA reads TGTGCCAGCAGCCAGGGCTGGGCTACCCCCGGGGAGCTGTTTTTT.